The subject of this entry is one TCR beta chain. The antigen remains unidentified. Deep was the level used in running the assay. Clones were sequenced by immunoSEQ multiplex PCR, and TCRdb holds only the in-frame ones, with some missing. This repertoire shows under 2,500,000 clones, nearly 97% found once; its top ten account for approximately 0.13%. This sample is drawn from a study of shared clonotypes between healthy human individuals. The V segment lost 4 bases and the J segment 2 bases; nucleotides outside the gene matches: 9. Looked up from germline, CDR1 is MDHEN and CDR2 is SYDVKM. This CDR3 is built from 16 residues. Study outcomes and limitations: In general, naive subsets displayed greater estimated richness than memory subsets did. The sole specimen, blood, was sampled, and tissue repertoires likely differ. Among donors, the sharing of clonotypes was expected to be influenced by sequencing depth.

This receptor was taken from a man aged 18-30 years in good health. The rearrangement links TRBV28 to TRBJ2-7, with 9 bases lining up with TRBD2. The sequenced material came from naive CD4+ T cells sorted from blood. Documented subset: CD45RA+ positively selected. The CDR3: CASSSSGTSKPYEQYF. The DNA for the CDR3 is TGTGCCAGCAGTTCCTCCGGGACTAGCAAGCCCTACGAGCAGTACTTC.